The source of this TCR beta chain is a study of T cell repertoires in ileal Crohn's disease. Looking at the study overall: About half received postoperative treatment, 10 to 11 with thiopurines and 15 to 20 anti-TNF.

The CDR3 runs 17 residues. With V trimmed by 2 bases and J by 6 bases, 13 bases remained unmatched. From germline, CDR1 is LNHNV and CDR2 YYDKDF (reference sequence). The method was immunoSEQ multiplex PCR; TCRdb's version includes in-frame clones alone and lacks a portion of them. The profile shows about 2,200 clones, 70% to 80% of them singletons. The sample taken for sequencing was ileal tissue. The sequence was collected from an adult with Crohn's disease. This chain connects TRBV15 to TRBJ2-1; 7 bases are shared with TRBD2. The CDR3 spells CATSRPSDGRNRNEQFF. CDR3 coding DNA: TGTGCCACCAGCAGACCCTCTGACGGGAGGAACCGCAATGAGCAGTTCTTC.